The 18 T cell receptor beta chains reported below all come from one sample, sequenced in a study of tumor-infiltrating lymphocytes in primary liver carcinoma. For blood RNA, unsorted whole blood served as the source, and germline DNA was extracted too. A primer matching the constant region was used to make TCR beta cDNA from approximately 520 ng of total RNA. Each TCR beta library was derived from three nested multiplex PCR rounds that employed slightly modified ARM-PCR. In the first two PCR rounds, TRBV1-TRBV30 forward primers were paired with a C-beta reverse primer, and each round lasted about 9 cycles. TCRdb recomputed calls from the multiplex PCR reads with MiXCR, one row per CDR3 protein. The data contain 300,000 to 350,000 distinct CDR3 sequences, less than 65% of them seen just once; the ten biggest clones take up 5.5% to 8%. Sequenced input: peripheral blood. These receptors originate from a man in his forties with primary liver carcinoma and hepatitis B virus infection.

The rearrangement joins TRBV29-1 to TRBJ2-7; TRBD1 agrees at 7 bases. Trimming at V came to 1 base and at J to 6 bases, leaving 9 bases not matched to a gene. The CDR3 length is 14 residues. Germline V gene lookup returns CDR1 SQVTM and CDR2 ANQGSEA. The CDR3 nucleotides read TGCAGCGTTGAAGCCAAGCCCCGGACAGGCGAGCAGTACTTC. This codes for CSVEAKPRTGEQYF.

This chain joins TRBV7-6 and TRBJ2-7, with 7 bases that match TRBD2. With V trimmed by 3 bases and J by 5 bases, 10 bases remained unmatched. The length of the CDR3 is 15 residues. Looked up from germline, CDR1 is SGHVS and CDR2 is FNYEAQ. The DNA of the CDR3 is TGTGCCAGCAGCTTGACCGGGGCGGGAGAGGACGAGCAGTACTTC. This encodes CASSLTGAGEDEQYF.

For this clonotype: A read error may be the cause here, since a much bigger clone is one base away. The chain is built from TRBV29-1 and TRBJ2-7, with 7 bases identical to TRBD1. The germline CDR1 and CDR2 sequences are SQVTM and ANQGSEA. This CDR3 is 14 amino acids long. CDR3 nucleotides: TGCAGCATCCTTAACAGGGGACCCTCCTACGTGCAGTACTTC. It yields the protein CSILNRGPSYVQYF.

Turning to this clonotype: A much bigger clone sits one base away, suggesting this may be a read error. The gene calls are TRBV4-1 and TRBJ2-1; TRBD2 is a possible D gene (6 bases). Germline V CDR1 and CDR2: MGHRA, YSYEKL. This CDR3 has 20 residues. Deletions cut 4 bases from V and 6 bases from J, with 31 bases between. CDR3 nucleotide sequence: TGCGCCAGCAGCCGAATAAATCCCGGGAGCCGGCTCCAGACGAGCAATGAGCAGTTCTTC. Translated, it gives CASSRINPGSRLQTSNEQFF.

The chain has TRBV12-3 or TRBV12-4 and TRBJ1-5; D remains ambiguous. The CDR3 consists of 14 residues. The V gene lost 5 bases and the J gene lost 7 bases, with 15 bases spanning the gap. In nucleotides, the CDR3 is TGTGCCAGCAGTCCGGGGATAGTCTGGCAGCCCCAGCATTTT. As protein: CASSPGIVWQPQHF.

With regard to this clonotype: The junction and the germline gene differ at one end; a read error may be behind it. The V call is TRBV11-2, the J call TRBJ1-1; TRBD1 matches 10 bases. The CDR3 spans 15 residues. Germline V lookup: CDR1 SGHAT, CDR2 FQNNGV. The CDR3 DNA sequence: TGCGCCAGCAGCTTCGACAGGGGGCGGCTCACTGAAGCTTTCTTT. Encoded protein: CASSFDRGRLTEAFF.

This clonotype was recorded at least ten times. The CDR3, as DNA: TGCAGCGTTGAAGATCTTTGGAACACTGAAGCTTTCTTT. It specifies CSVEDLWNTEAFF. The rearrangement joins TRBV29-1 to TRBJ1-1, with D hard to call. With 0 bases removed from V and 1 base from J, the gap between germline ends came to 6 bases. The CDR3 length is 13 residues. Germline CDR1 reads SQVTM; CDR2 reads ANQGSEA.

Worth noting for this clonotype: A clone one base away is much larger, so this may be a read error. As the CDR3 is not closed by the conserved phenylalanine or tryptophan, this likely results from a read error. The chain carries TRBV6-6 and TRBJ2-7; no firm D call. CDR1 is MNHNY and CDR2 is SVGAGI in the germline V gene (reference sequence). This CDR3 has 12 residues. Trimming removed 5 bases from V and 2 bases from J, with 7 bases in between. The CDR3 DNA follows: TGTGCCAGCAGTGGCAGCCCCTACGAGCAGTACTCC. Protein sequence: CASSGSPYEQYS.

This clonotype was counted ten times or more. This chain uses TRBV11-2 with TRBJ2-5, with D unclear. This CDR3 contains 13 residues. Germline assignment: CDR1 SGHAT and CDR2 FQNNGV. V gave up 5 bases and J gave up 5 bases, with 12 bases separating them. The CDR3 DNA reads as TGTGCCAGCAGCGCTGAGATTGGGGAGACCCAGTACTTC. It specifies CASSAEIGETQYF.

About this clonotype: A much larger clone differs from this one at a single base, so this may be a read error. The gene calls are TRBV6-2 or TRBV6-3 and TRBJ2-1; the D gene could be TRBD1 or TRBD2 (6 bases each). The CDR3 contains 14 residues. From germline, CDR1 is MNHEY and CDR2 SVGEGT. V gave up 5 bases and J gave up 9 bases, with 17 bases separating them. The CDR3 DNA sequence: TGTGCCAGCAGTAACCCGGGGGCCGGGCCTGAGCAGTTCTTC. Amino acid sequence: CASSNPGAGPEQFF.

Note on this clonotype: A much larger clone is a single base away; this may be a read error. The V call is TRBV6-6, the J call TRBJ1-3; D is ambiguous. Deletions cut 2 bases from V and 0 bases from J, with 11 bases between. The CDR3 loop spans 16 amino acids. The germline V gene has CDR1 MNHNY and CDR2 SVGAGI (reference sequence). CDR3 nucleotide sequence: TGTGCCAGCAGTTACCTCGCCCCCTACTCTGGAAACACCATATATTTT. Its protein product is CASSYLAPYSGNTIYF.

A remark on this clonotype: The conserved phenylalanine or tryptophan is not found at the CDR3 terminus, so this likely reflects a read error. The CDR3 loop is CASSLDHREAETQYL. CDR3 nucleotides: TGTGCCAGCAGCCTAGATCACAGGGAGGCTGAGACCCAGTACTTA. The chain carries TRBV11-2 and TRBJ2-5, with D tentatively TRBD1 or TRBD2 (6 bases each). The CDR3 contains 15 residues. Germline loops: CDR1 SGHAT, CDR2 FQNNGV.

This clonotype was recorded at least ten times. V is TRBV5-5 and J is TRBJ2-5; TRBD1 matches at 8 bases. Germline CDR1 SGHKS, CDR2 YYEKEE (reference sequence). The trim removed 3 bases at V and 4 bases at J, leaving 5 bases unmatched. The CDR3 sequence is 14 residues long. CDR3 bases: TGTGCCAGCAGCTATAACGGACAGGGAGAGACCCAGTACTTC. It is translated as CASSYNGQGETQYF.

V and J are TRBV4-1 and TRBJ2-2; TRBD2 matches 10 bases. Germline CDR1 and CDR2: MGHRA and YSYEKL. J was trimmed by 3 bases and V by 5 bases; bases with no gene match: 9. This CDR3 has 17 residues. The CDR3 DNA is TGCGCCAGCAGCGAAGGGTCACTAGCGGGATACACCGGGGAGCTGTTTTTT. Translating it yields CASSEGSLAGYTGELFF.

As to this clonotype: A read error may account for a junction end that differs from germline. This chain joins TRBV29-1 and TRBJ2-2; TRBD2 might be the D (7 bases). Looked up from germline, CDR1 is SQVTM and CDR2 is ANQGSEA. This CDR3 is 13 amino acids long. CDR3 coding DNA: TGCAGCGTTAGTTGCGGGGGCACCTGGGAGCTGTTTTTT. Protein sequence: CSVSCGGTWELFF.

CDR3 sequence: CASRGTSGTNPHYNEQFF. The CDR3 DNA reads as TGTGCCAGCAGGGGGACTAGCGGGACCAATCCCCACTACAATGAGCAGTTCTTC. The genes are TRBV5-4 and TRBJ2-1; TRBD2 aligns across 13 bases. V lost 5 bases, J lost 3 bases, and 11 bases stayed unmatched. Germline CDR1 SGHNT, CDR2 YYREEE (reference sequence). This CDR3 is built from 18 residues.

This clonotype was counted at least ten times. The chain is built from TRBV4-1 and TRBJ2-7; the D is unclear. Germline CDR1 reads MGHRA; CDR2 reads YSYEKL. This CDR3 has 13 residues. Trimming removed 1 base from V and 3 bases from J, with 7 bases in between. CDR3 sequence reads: CASSQARGYEQYF. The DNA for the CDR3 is TGCGCCAGCAGCCAAGCACGTGGCTACGAGCAGTACTTC.

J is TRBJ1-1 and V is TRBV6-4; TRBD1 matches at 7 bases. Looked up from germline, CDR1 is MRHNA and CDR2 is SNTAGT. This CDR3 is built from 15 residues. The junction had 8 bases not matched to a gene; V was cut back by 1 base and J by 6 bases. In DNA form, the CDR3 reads TGTGCCAGCAGTGACTTTGCGAGGGGGCTCGCTGAAGCTTTCTTT. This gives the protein CASSDFARGLAEAFF.